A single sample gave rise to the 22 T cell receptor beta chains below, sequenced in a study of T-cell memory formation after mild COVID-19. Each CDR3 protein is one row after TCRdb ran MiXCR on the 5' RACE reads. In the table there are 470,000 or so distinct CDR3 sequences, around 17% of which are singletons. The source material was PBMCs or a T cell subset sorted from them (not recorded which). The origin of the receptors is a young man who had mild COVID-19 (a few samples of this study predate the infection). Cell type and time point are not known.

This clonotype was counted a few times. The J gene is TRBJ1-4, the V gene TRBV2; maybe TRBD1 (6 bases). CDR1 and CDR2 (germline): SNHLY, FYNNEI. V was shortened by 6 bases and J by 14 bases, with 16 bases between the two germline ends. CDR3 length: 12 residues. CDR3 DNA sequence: TGTGCCAGCAGGGGGGCATCAGACCCGCTGTTTTTT. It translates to CASRGASDPLFF.

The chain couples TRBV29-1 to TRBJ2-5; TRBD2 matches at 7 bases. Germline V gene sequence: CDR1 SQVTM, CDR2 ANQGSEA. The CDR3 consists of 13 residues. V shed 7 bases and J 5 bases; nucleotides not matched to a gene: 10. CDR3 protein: CSGGMRGSETQYF. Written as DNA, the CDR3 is TGCAGCGGGGGGATGCGGGGGTCGGAGACCCAGTACTTC. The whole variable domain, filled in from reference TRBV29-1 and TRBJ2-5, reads SAVISQKPSRDICQRGTSLTIQCQVDSQVTMMFWYRQQPGQSLTLIATANQGSEATYESGFVIDKFPISRPNLTFSTLTVSNMSPEDSSIYLCSGGMRGSETQYFGPGTRLLVL.

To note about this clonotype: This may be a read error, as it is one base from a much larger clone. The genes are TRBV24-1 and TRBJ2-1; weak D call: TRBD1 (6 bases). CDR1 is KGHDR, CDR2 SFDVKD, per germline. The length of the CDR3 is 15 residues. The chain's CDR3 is CATEDRRSSYNEKFF. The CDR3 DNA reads TGTGCCACAGAAGACAGGCGGAGCTCCTACAATGAGAAGTTCTTC.

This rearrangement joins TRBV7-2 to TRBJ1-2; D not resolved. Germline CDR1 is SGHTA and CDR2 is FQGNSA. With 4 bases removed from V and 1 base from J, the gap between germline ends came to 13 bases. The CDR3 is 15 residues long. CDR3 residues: CASSYSSSDNYGYTF. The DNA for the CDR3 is TGTGCCAGCAGCTACAGTTCCTCTGATAACTATGGCTACACCTTC.

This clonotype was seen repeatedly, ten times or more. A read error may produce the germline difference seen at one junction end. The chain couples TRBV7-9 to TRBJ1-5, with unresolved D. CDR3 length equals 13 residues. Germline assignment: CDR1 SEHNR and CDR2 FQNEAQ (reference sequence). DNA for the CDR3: TGTGCCAGCAGCTTTCGGGATAATCAACCCCAGCATTTT. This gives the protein CASSFRDNQPQHF. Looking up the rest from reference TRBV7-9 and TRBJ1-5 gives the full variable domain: DTGVSQNPRHKITKRGQNVTFRCDPISEHNRLYWYRQTLGQGPEFLTYFQNEAQLEKSRLLSDRFSAERPKGSFSTLEIQRTEQGDSAMYLCASSFRDNQPQHFGDGTRLSIL.

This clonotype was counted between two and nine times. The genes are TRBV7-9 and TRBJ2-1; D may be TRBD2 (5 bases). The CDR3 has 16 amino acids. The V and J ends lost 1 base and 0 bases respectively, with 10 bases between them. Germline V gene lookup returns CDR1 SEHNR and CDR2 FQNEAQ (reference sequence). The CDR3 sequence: CASSLGRTPSYNEQFF. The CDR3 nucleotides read TGTGCCAGCAGCTTAGGCAGGACTCCCTCCTACAATGAGCAGTTCTTC.

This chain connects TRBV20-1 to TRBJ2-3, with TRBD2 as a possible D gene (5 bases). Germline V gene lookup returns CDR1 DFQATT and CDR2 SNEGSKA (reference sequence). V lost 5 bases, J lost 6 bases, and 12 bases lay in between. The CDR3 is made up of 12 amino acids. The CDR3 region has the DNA TGCAGTGCTGTGACCCCGGGGGATACGCAGTATTTT. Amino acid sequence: CSAVTPGDTQYF.

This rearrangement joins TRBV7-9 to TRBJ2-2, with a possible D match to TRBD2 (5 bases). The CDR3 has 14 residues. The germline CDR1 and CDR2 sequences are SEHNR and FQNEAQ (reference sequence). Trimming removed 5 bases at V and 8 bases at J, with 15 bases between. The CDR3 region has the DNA TGTGCCAGCAGCCCCCAACCCCCGGGAGGGGAGCTGTTTTTT. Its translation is CASSPQPPGGELFF.

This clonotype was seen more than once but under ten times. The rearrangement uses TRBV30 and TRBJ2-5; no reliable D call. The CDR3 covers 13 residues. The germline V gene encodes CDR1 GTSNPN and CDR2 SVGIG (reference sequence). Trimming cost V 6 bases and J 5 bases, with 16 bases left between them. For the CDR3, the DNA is TGTGCCTGCCTGGGGTACGGGTTGGAGACCCAGTACTTC. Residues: CACLGYGLETQYF.

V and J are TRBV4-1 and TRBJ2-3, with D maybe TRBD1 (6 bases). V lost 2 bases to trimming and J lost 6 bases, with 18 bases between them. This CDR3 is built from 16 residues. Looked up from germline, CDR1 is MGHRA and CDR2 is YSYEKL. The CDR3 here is CASSQPAVGATDTQYF. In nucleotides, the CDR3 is TGCGCCAGCAGCCAACCGGCAGTGGGGGCCACGGATACGCAGTATTTT.

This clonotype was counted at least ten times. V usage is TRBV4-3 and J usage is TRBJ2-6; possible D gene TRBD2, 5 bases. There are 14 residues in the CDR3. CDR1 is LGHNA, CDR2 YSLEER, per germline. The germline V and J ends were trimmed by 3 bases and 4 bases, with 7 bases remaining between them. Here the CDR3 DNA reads TGCGCCAGCAGCCAGCCGGGGGGGGCCAACGTCCTGACTTTC. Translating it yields CASSQPGGANVLTF.

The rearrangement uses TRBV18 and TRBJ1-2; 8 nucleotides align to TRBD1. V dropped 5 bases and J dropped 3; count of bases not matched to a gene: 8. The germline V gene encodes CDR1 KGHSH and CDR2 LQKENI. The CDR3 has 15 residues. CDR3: CASSRDRSEDYGYTF. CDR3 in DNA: TGTGCCAGCTCAAGGGACAGGAGCGAAGACTATGGCTACACCTTC.

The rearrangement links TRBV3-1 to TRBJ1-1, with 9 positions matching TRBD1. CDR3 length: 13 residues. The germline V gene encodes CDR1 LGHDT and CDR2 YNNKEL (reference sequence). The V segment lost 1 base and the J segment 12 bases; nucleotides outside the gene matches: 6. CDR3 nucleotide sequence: TGTGCCAGCAGCCAAGTGACAGGGGGTGTAACTTTCTTT. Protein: CASSQVTGGVTFF.

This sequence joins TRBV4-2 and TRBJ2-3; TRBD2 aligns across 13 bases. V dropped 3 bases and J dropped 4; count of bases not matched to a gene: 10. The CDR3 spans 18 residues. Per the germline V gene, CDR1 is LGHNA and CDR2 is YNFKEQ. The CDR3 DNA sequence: TGTGCCAGCAGCCAGGAGGCGACTAGCGGGGGGTTCGCAGATACGCAGTATTTT. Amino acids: CASSQEATSGGFADTQYF.

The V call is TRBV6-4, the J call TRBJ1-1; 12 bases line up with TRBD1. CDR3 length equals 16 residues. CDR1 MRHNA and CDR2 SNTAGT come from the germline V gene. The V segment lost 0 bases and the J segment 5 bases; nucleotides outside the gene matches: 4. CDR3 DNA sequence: TGTGCCAGCAGTGACTCTGGGACAGGGGGCGAAACTGAAGCTTTCTTT. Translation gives CASSDSGTGGETEAFF.

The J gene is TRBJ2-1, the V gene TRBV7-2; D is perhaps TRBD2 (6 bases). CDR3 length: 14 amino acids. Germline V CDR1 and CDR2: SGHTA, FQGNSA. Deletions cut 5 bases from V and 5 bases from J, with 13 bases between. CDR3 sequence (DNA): TGTGCCAGCAGCCCGGGGACTTTTCACAATGAGCAGTTCTTC. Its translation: CASSPGTFHNEQFF. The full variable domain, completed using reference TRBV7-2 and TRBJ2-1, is GAGVSQSPSNKVTEKGKDVELRCDPISGHTALYWYRQSLGQGLEFLIYFQGNSAPDKSGLPSDRFSAERTGGSVSTLTIQRTQQEDSAVYLCASSPGTFHNEQFFGPGTRLTVL.

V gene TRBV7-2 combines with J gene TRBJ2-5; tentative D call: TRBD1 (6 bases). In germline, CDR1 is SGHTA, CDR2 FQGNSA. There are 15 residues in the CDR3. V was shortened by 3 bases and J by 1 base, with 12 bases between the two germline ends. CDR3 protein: CASSFSPDSQETQYF. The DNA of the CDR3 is TGTGCCAGCAGCTTTTCTCCGGACAGCCAAGAGACCCAGTACTTC.

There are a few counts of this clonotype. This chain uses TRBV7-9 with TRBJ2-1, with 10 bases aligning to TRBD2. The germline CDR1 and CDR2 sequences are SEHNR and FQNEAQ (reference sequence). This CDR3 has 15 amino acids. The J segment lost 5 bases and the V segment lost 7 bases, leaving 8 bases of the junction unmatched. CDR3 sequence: CASIWSGGVDNEQFF. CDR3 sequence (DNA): TGTGCCAGCATCTGGAGCGGGGGGGTTGACAATGAGCAGTTCTTC.

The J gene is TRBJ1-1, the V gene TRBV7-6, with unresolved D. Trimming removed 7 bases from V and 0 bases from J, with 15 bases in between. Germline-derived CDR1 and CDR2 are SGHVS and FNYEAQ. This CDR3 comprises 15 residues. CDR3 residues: CASIQGGVMNTEAFF. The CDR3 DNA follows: TGTGCCAGCATCCAAGGCGGGGTCATGAACACTGAAGCTTTCTTT.

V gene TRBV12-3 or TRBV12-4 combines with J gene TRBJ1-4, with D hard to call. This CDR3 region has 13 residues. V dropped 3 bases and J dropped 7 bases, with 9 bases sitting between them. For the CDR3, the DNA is TGTGCCAGCAGTTTCGGTCGCCGTGAAAAACTGTTTTTT. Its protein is CASSFGRREKLFF.

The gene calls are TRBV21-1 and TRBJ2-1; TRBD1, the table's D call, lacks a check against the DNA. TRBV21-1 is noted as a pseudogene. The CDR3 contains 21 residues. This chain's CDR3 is CASSKAGPLPPAAAPRDEQFF. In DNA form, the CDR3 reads TGTGCCAGCAGCAAAGCGGGGCCCCTGCCCCCCGCAGCGGCCCCAAGGGATGAGCAGTTCTTC.

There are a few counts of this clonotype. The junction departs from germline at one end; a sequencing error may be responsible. CDR3 loop: CAISGAGGQPQHF. CDR3 DNA: TGTGCCATCAGTGGTGCGGGTGGTCAGCCCCAGCATTTT. The chain couples TRBV12-3 or TRBV12-4 to TRBJ1-5; D uncertain. The CDR3 totals 13 residues.